Following are 6 T cell receptor beta chains from one sample sequenced in a study of cytomegalovirus exposure and HLA in healthy donors. The PCR employed 60 Vbeta primers together with 13 Jbeta primers. Sequencing used immunoSEQ multiplex PCR; TCRdb keeps in-frame clones, though not all of them. The table shows about 64,000 clones, with 60% to 75% occurring only once. Input material: PBMCs. The receptor source for this set is a male donor in good health and CMV-seropositive.

The CDR3 spells CASSPVRRSYNEQFF. The CDR3 DNA follows: TGTGCCAGCAGCCCCGTTAGGAGGTCCTACAATGAGCAGTTCTTC. The V call is TRBV11-2, the J call TRBJ2-1, with D perhaps TRBD2 (5 bases). Germline values: CDR1 SGHAT, CDR2 FQNNGV. The CDR3 extends over 15 amino acids. V was pared by 5 bases and J by 1 base, with 12 bases between.

This chain connects TRBV7-9 to TRBJ1-2; TRBD1 aligns across 8 bases. Germline assignment: CDR1 SEHNR and CDR2 FQNEAQ (reference sequence). The V segment lost 4 bases and the J segment 8 bases; nucleotides outside the gene matches: 9. CDR3 length: 14 amino acids. The CDR3 spells CASSYGQGGNGYTF. Here the CDR3 DNA reads TGTGCCAGCAGCTACGGACAGGGCGGGAACGGCTACACCTTC. Full variable domain (rest looked up from reference TRBV7-9 and TRBJ1-2): DTGVSQNPRHKITKRGQNVTFRCDPISEHNRLYWYRQTLGQGPEFLTYFQNEAQLEKSRLLSDRFSAERPKGSFSTLEIQRTEQGDSAMYLCASSYGQGGNGYTFGSGTRLTVV.

This clone came up a few times. The V and J genes are TRBV4-1 and TRBJ2-2; TRBD1 agrees at 7 bases. The J segment lost 0 bases and the V segment lost 1 base, leaving 2 bases of the junction unmatched. Germline V gene data show CDR1 as MGHRA and CDR2 as YSYEKL. This CDR3 comprises 16 residues. As DNA, the CDR3 is TGCGCCAGCAGCCAAGCGACAGGGCCGAACACCGGGGAGCTGTTTTTT. It is translated as CASSQATGPNTGELFF.

This chain connects TRBV14 to TRBJ2-7; tentative D call: TRBD1 (5 bases). V lost 4 bases and J lost 4, with 14 bases in between. Germline-derived CDR1 and CDR2 are SGHDN and FVKESK. This CDR3 is 14 amino acids long. The CDR3 here is CASSLLGPGYEQYF. Here the CDR3 DNA reads TGTGCCAGCAGCCTACTCGGCCCAGGGTACGAGCAGTACTTC.

This chain connects TRBV19 to TRBJ1-6, with D unclear. The CDR3 extends over 15 amino acids. The germline V gene encodes CDR1 LNHDA and CDR2 SQIVND (reference sequence). Trimming removed 5 bases at V and 4 bases at J, with 12 bases between. The CDR3: CASSVGVPYNSPLHF. DNA of the CDR3: TGTGCCAGTAGTGTCGGGGTCCCATATAATTCACCCCTCCACTTT.

This clone was counted a few times. Other nucleotide sequences in the sample specify the same CDR3. This chain uses TRBV5-1 with TRBJ2-3, with 10 bases aligning to TRBD2. The CDR3 sequence is 15 residues long. Losses at the gene ends were 4 bases for V and 1 base for J; bases not matched to a gene: 3. Germline values: CDR1 SGHRS, CDR2 YFSETQ. CDR3 sequence (DNA): TGCGCCAGCAGCCCCGGACTAGCGGGCACAGATACGCAGTATTTT. It is translated as CASSPGLAGTDTQYF.